The T cell receptor beta chain described here comes from a study of cytomegalovirus exposure and HLA in healthy donors. Overall study context: From donors who were HLA-typed, an early data release held 70 million to 90 million unique TCRs.

Study-wide points: Researchers counted 164 TCR beta chains as cytomegalovirus-associated. HLA restriction was apparent for most CMV-associated TCR beta chains in a later analysis.

Germline lookup yields CDR1 KGHSH and CDR2 LQKENI. The CDR3 covers 14 residues. Between the trimmed V and J ends, which lost 3 bases and 2 bases, there was a span of 10 bases. Primers included in the PCR were 60 Vbeta and 13 Jbeta primers. Data came from immunoSEQ multiplex PCR; TCRdb stores just in-frame clones and leaves some out. The sample holds 120,000 to 150,000 clones, roughly 78% seen once. A word on this clone: Antigen: not known.

Source material: PBMCs. The receptor's source is a man between 35 and 55 years old in good health and CMV-seropositive. The chain employs TRBV18 and TRBJ1-2; D is uncertain. CDR3: CASSPSGENYGYTF. For the CDR3, the DNA is TGTGCCAGCTCACCGTCTGGGGAGAACTATGGCTACACCTTC.